The 27 T cell receptor beta chains given below trace back to one sample, sequenced in a study of cytomegalovirus exposure and HLA in healthy donors. The PCR made use of 60 Vbeta and 13 Jbeta primers. Clones were sequenced by immunoSEQ multiplex PCR, and TCRdb holds only the in-frame ones, with some missing. The sample includes approximately 37,000 clones, 70% to 85% of them seen just once. The sequenced material came from PBMCs. The receptors shown here come from a man aged 30-40 years in good health and CMV-seronegative.

This clone was seen once. The V call is TRBV7-9, the J call TRBJ1-2; D call uncertain. The CDR3 is made up of 17 amino acids. V was clipped by 2 bases and J by 5 bases, with 21 bases between them. Germline V gene lookup returns CDR1 SEHNR and CDR2 FQNEAQ (reference sequence). Written as DNA, the CDR3 is TGTGCCAGCAGCTTAATCGTGGCAGGCCGGCCCCAGTATGGCTACACCTTC. This sequence encodes CASSLIVAGRPQYGYTF.

CDR3 in amino acids: CASSMRVGGYNEQFF. DNA of the CDR3: TGTGCCAGCAGTATGCGCGTGGGGGGGTACAATGAGCAGTTCTTC. The V gene is TRBV6-1, the J gene TRBJ2-1; TRBD2 matches 7 bases. The CDR3 totals 15 residues. Looked up from germline, CDR1 is MNHNS and CDR2 is SASEGT. The junction had 8 bases not matched to a gene; V was cut back by 5 bases and J by 4 bases.

The chain links TRBV4-1 to TRBJ2-1, with 10 bases aligning to TRBD2. Germline V gene lookup returns CDR1 MGHRA and CDR2 YSYEKL. Germline trimming cut 5 bases from V and 8 bases from J; bases unmatched to any gene: 12. CDR3 length equals 16 residues. The CDR3 bases are TGCGCCAGCAGCGGTCAGCGGGGGGGCCTTACCCATGAGCAGTTCTTC. It translates to CASSGQRGGLTHEQFF.

The J gene is TRBJ2-1, the V gene TRBV5-1; 11 bases fit TRBD2. Trimming at V came to 1 base and at J to 3 bases, leaving 0 bases not matched to a gene. Germline CDR1 is SGHRS and CDR2 is YFSETQ. The CDR3 covers 15 residues. CDR3 in DNA: TGCGCCAGCAGCTTGACTAGCGGGAGCTACAATGAGCAGTTCTTC. This codes for CASSLTSGSYNEQFF.

This rearrangement joins TRBV6-5 to TRBJ2-1; 13 bases map to TRBD2. This CDR3 comprises 15 residues. From germline, CDR1 is MNHEY and CDR2 SVGAGI. V lost 5 bases and J lost 7; bases outside the gene matches: 5. The CDR3 nucleotides read TGTGCCAGCAGTCCCGGGACTAGCGGGACTAATGAGCAGTTCTTC. Protein product: CASSPGTSGTNEQFF.

The V gene is TRBV6-5, the J gene TRBJ2-3, with 9 bases matching TRBD1. Trimming at V came to 9 bases and at J to 1 base, leaving 5 bases not matched to a gene. The CDR3 is 14 residues long. Germline values: CDR1 MNHEY, CDR2 SVGAGI. The CDR3 protein is CASSRDRGTDTQYF. The CDR3 bases are TGTGCCAGTTCCCGGGACAGGGGCACAGATACGCAGTATTTT.

This clone was detected only a few times. The V gene is TRBV6-4, the J gene TRBJ1-1; D perhaps matches TRBD1 (6 bases). V shed 2 bases and J shed 1 base, with 14 bases lying between them. Germline CDR1 MRHNA, CDR2 SNTAGT. The CDR3 runs to 16 residues. CDR3 protein: CASSDTSQGWNTEAFF. In nucleotides, the CDR3 is TGTGCCAGCAGTGACACCTCACAGGGCTGGAACACTGAAGCTTTCTTT.

This sequence joins TRBV18 and TRBJ2-7; weak D call: TRBD2 (5 bases). Germline assignment: CDR1 KGHSH and CDR2 LQKENI. The CDR3 sequence is 13 residues long. V was shortened by 3 bases and J by 1 base, with 7 bases between the two germline ends. The CDR3, as DNA: TGTGCCAGCTCACCCGGGATGTCCTACGAGCAGTACTTC. It yields the protein CASSPGMSYEQYF.

The J gene is TRBJ2-7, the V gene TRBV14, with a tentative D call TRBD1 (6 bases). The CDR3 contains 15 residues. Trimming removed 4 bases at V and 3 bases at J, with 16 bases between. Germline V gives CDR1 SGHDN, CDR2 FVKESK. CDR3 DNA: TGTGCCAGCAGCCTTTCGGACAGACCGCACTACGAGCAGTACTTC. Its protein product is CASSLSDRPHYEQYF.

The chain is built from TRBV13 and TRBJ2-1; D may be TRBD2 (5 bases). The V and J ends lost 2 bases and 3 bases respectively, with 23 bases between them. This CDR3 comprises 19 residues. The germline CDR1 and CDR2 sequences are PRHDT and FYEKMQ (reference sequence). The CDR3: CASSLISPLGADFYNEQFF. For the CDR3, the DNA is TGTGCCAGCAGCTTAATTTCCCCCTTAGGAGCGGATTTCTACAATGAGCAGTTCTTC.

The chain employs TRBV5-4 and TRBJ2-1; TRBD2 matches 11 bases. The CDR3 length is 17 residues. CDR1 is SGHNT, CDR2 YYREEE, per germline (reference sequence). J gave up 4 bases and V 0 bases, and 6 bases lay outside the gene matches. The DNA of the CDR3 is TGTGCCAGCAGCTTGGGAGGACTAGCGGGTAGTTACAATGAGCAGTTCTTC. Its protein product is CASSLGGLAGSYNEQFF.

Only one count was recorded for this clone. The gene calls are TRBV5-8 and TRBJ2-6; tentatively, D is TRBD1 (5 bases). Germline V gene sequence: CDR1 SGHTS, CDR2 YDEGEE. Trimming pared 0 bases from V and 1 base from J, leaving 8 bases between. The CDR3 has 16 residues. CDR3 amino acids: CASSLGQTSGANVLTF. CDR3 nucleotides: TGTGCCAGCAGCTTGGGACAGACATCTGGGGCCAACGTCCTGACTTTC.

The chain is built from TRBV28 and TRBJ2-1; D remains ambiguous. This CDR3 has 11 amino acids. V lost 2 bases to trimming and J lost 13 bases, with 9 bases between them. The V gene's germline CDR1 is MDHEN and CDR2 SYDVKM. CDR3 sequence: CASSLGRLQFF. The DNA for the CDR3 is TGTGCCAGCAGTTTAGGGCGTCTCCAGTTCTTC. Combining the CDR3 with reference TRBV28 and TRBJ2-1 gives the whole variable domain DVKVTQSSRYLVKRTGEKVFLECVQDMDHENMFWYRQDPGLGLRLIYFSYDVKMKEKGDIPEGYSVSREKKERFSLILESASTNQTSMYLCASSLGRLQFFGPGTRLTVL.

The chain joins TRBV5-8 to TRBJ1-4; 10 bases are a match to TRBD1. The CDR3 runs to 15 residues. The ends lost 4 bases at V and 4 bases at J; junction bases unmatched: 4. The germline V gene has CDR1 SGHTS and CDR2 YDEGEE. Here the CDR3 DNA reads TGTGCCAGCAGCCCCGGACAGGGGGATAATGAAAAACTGTTTTTT. Translation: CASSPGQGDNEKLFF.

This clone was seen only once. The chain links TRBV18 to TRBJ2-3; a weak D match, TRBD1 (5 bases). Per germline, CDR1 KGHSH and CDR2 LQKENI. The V end was cut by 3 bases, the J end by 1 base, with 14 bases between. There are 16 residues in the CDR3. CDR3 bases: TGTGCCAGCTCACCCCGAGGTGGGGCTCGCACAGATACGCAGTATTTT. Protein sequence: CASSPRGGARTDTQYF.

The rearrangement joins TRBV4-2 to TRBJ2-1, with D uncertain. The CDR3 runs 15 residues. The germline V gene has CDR1 LGHNA and CDR2 YNFKEQ. V was cut by 0 bases and J by 5 bases, with 11 bases left in between. For the CDR3, the DNA is TGTGCCAGCAGCCAAGACCCCCTGAGTAACAATGAGCAGTTCTTC. This codes for CASSQDPLSNNEQFF.

The chain links TRBV4-1 to TRBJ2-5; the match to TRBD1 covers 8 bases. The CDR3 spans 14 residues. Per the germline V gene, CDR1 is MGHRA and CDR2 is YSYEKL. The V and J ends lost 4 bases and 2 bases, in that order; junction bases with no gene match: 3. The CDR3 DNA reads as TGCGCCAGCAGCCGCACAGGGGGGCAAGAGACCCAGTACTTC. Translating it yields CASSRTGGQETQYF.

The J gene is TRBJ2-1, the V gene TRBV7-2; 14 bases agree with TRBD2. Trimming cost V 3 bases and J 3 bases; bases outside gene matches: 10. There are 19 residues in the CDR3. The V gene's germline CDR1 is SGHTA and CDR2 FQGNSA. CDR3 coding DNA: TGTGCCAGCAGCTTTGACCCCGGGACTAGCGGGAGCTTCTACAATGAGCAGTTCTTC. It is translated as CASSFDPGTSGSFYNEQFF. Drawing the rest from reference TRBV7-2 and TRBJ2-1, the complete variable domain is GAGVSQSPSNKVTEKGKDVELRCDPISGHTALYWYRQSLGQGLEFLIYFQGNSAPDKSGLPSDRFSAERTGGSVSTLTIQRTQQEDSAVYLCASSFDPGTSGSFYNEQFFGPGTRLTVL.

In this sample, this clone turned up a few times. This sequence joins TRBV14 and TRBJ1-1; D not resolved. The CDR3 is 14 residues long. V was shortened by 3 bases and J by 1 base, with 9 bases between the two germline ends. Germline CDR1 and CDR2: SGHDN and FVKESK. CDR3 DNA sequence: TGTGCCAGCAGCCAGTACACGGGGAACACTGAAGCTTTCTTT. Amino acid sequence: CASSQYTGNTEAFF.

V usage is TRBV18 and J usage is TRBJ1-6, with TRBD1 as a possible D gene (5 bases). Germline V gives CDR1 KGHSH, CDR2 LQKENI. V was pared by 2 bases and J by 0 bases, with 14 bases between. This CDR3 spans 18 amino acids. CDR3 nucleotides: TGTGCCAGCTCACCAAGTAGACAGAGGAGCTCCTATAATTCACCCCTCCACTTT. This sequence encodes CASSPSRQRSSYNSPLHF. Supplemented by reference TRBV18 and TRBJ1-6, the full variable domain reads NAGVMQNPRHLVRRRGQEARLRCSPMKGHSHVYWYRQLPEEGLKFMVYLQKENIIDESGMPKERFSAEFPKEGPSILRIQQVVRGDSAAYFCASSPSRQRSSYNSPLHFGNGTRLTVT.

This clone came up a few times. The V gene is TRBV23-1, the J gene TRBJ1-4; D ambiguous. TRBV23-1 is an ORF, and what it does is uncertain. The CDR3 contains 14 residues. V lost 0 bases and J 6 bases, leaving 8 bases between the germline ends. CDR3 residues: CASSQSNGDEKLFF. The CDR3 DNA is TGCGCCAGCAGTCAATCGAACGGGGATGAAAAACTGTTTTTT.

CDR3 in amino acids: CASSLAGPPYEQYF. Written as DNA, the CDR3 is TGTGCCAGCAGTTTAGCGGGGCCCCCCTACGAGCAGTACTTC. The V gene is TRBV27, the J gene TRBJ2-7; tentative D call: TRBD2 (6 bases). Deletions cut 2 bases from V and 2 bases from J, with 10 bases between. The CDR3 has 14 amino acids. Germline V gene sequence: CDR1 MNHEY, CDR2 SMNVEV (reference sequence).

V is TRBV19 and J is TRBJ2-5, with 11 bases lining up with TRBD1. Per germline, CDR1 LNHDA and CDR2 SQIVND (reference sequence). The V gene end was trimmed by 1 base and the J gene end by 3 bases; junction bases not matched to a gene: 4. The CDR3 has 16 residues. DNA for the CDR3: TGTGCCAGTAGTATAGTGTGGACAGGGGGCGAAGAGACCCAGTACTTC. Translation gives CASSIVWTGGEETQYF.

Here the CDR3 reads CASNSETSRTDTQYF. The CDR3 nucleotides are TGTGCCAGCAACTCGGAAACTAGCCGCACAGATACGCAGTATTTT. This chain links TRBV9 with TRBJ2-3, with D tentatively TRBD2 (6 bases). The V end lost 6 bases, the J end lost 1 base, and 15 bases lay between the germline ends. CDR1 is SGDLS, CDR2 YYNGEE, per germline. The CDR3 spans 15 residues.

The chain joins TRBV2 to TRBJ1-6, with a weak D call TRBD1 (5 bases). The CDR3 runs 15 residues. Germline V lookup: CDR1 SNHLY, CDR2 FYNNEI. Trimming removed 3 bases from V and 10 bases from J, with 16 bases in between. Here the CDR3 DNA reads TGTGCCAGCAGTGATGTTGGCAGGGCGAGATCACCCCTCCACTTT. It yields the protein CASSDVGRARSPLHF.

The V gene is TRBV15, the J gene TRBJ2-7; tentatively, D is TRBD1 (6 bases). Germline CDR1 is LNHNV and CDR2 is YYDKDF (reference sequence). The CDR3 spans 14 residues. Trimming took off 4 bases at V and 6 bases at J, with 16 bases between the two ends. CDR3 loop: CATSNGQPPCEQYF. CDR3 coding DNA: TGTGCCACCAGCAACGGACAGCCGCCTTGCGAGCAGTACTTC.

The CDR3 region has the DNA TGTGCCAGCAGTGAAATTGGGGGCGGCTACGAGCAGTACTTC. This sequence encodes CASSEIGGGYEQYF. The chain links TRBV6-1 to TRBJ2-7; D is possibly TRBD1 (6 bases). This CDR3 is 14 amino acids long. Germline V CDR1 and CDR2: MNHNS, SASEGT. Trimming took off 2 bases at V and 3 bases at J, with 11 bases between the two ends.